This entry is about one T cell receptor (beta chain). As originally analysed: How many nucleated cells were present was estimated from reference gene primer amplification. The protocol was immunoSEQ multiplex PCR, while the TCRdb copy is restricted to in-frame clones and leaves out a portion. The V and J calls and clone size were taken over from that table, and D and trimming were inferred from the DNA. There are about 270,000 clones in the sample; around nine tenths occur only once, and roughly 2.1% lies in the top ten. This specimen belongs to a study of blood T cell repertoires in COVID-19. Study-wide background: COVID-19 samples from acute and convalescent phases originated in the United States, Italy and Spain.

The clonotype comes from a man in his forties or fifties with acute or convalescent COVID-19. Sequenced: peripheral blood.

In DNA, the CDR3 is TGTGCCAGCAAGCAGGAGGCGGGGGGCTACACCTTC. This codes for CASKQEAGGYTF. This chain uses TRBV3-1 (or the pseudogene TRBV3-2) with TRBJ1-2; D is unclear. CDR1 LGHDT and CDR2 YNNKEL come from the germline V gene (reference sequence). The CDR3 runs 12 residues. V dropped 7 bases and J dropped 8 bases, with 14 bases sitting between them.